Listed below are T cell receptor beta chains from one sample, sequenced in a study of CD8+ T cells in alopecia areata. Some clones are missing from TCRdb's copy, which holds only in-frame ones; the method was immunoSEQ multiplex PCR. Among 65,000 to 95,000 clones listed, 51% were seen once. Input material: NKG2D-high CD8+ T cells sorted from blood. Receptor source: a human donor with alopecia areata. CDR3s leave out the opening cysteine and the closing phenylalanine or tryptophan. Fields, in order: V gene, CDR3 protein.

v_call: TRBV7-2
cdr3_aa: ASSPGLGYEQY

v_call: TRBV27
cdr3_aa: ASTPRGTSDYEQY

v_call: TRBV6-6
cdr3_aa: ASSYGTDYYNEQF

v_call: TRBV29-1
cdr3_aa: SVPRQGVGKTQY

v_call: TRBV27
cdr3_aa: ASTPLWRGPQETQY

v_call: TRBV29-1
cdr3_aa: SVQSLGPVLGSYNEQF

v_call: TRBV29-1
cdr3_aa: SVEDAAGGRARWQETQY

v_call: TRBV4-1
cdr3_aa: ASSQGKNEQY

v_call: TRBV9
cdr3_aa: ASSVGGGRSSPLH

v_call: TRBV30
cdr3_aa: AWQRGAHSNTGELF

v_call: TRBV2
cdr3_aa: ASDLSNVLT

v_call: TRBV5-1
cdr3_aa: ASSSGTINEQF

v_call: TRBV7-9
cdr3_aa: ASSPGQGQYGYT

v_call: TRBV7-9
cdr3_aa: ASRGQGGSYNEQF

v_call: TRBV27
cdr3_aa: ASSPITSYEQY

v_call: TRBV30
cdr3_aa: AWSVKGGGTEAF

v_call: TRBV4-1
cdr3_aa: ASSLGQEGTEAF

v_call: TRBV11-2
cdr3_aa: ASSGAAGELF

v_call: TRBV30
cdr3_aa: ACGLAGNEQF